One T cell receptor beta chain is described in this entry. The record originates from a study of blood T cell repertoires in COVID-19. Clones were sequenced by immunoSEQ multiplex PCR, and TCRdb holds only the in-frame ones, with some missing. The repertoire holds some 400,000 clones, 85% to 90% seen once, with less than 2% in the top ten. The germline V gene encodes CDR1 LNHDA and CDR2 SQIVND (reference sequence). Trimming took off 7 bases at V and 4 bases at J, with 13 bases between the two ends. CDR3 length equals 13 residues. V and J are TRBV19 and TRBJ1-1, with D possibly matching TRBD1 (6 bases). Specimen: PBMCs or T cells enriched from blood (not recorded which). The TCR originated in a woman aged 30 to 39 who had recovered from COVID-19. The CDR3 coding sequence is TGTGCCAGTACCCCCAGGGGAATCACTGAAGCTTTCTTT. Its translation: CASTPRGITEAFF. The full variable domain, rest sourced from reference TRBV19 and TRBJ1-1, is DGGITQSPKYLFRKEGQNVTLSCEQNLNHDAMYWYRQDPGQGLRLIYYSQIVNDFQKGDIAEGYSVSREKKESFPLTVTSAQKNPTAFYLCASTPRGITEAFFGQGTRLTVV.